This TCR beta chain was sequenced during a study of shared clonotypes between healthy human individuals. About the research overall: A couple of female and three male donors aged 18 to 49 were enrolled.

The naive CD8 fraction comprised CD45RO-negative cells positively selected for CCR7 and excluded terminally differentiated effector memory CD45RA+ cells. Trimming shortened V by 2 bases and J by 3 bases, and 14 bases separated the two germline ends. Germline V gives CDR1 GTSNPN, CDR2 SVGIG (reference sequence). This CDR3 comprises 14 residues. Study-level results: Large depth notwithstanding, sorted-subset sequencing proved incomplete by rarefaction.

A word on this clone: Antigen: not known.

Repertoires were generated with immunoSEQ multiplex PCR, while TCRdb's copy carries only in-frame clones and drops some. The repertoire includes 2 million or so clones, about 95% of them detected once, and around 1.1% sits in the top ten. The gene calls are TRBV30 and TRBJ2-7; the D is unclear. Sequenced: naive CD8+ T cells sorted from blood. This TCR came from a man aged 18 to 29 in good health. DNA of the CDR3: TGTGCCTGGAGTATGTTGGAGAAAGACTACGAGCAGTACTTC. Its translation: CAWSMLEKDYEQYF.